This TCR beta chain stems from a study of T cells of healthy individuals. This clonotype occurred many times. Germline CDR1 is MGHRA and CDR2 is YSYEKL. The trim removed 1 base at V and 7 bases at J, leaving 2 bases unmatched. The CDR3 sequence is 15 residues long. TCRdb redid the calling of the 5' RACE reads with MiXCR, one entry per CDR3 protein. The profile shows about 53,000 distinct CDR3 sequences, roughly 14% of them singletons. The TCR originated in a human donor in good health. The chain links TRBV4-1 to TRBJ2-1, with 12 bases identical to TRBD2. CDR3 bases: TGCGCCAGCAGCCAAGCCCTAGCGGGGGGGAATGAGCAGTTCTTC. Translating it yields CASSQALAGGNEQFF.